The clone carrying this T cell receptor beta chain was picked up a small number of times. This sample was taken from a study of T-cell memory formation after mild COVID-19. Germline V CDR1 and CDR2: LNHNV, YYDKDF (reference sequence). CDR3 size: 14 residues. The germline V and J ends were trimmed by 3 bases and 5 bases, with 11 bases remaining between them. Each CDR3 protein is one row after TCRdb ran MiXCR on the 5' RACE reads. The sample has 380,000 or so distinct CDR3 sequences, roughly 13% seen once. V is TRBV15 and J is TRBJ2-1; D possibly corresponds to TRBD2 (6 bases). Sequencing input: PBMCs or a T cell subset sorted from them (not recorded which). The clonotype comes from a man younger than 30 who had mild COVID-19 (a few samples of this study predate the infection). Cell type and time point are not known. The CDR3 DNA is TGTGCCACCAGCAGTAGGACGGGGGACAATGAGCAGTTCTTC. Residues: CATSSRTGDNEQFF.